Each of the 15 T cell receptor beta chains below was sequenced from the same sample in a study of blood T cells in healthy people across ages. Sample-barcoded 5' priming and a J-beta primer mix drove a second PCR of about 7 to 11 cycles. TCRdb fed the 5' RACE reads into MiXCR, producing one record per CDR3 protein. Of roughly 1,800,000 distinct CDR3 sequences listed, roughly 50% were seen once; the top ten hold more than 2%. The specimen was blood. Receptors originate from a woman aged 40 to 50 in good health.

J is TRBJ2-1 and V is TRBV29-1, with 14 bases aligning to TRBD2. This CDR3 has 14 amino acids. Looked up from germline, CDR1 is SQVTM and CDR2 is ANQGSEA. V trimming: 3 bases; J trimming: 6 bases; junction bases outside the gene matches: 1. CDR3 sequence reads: CSVEGLAGVNEQFF. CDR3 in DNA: TGCAGCGTTGAGGGACTAGCGGGGGTCAATGAGCAGTTCTTC.

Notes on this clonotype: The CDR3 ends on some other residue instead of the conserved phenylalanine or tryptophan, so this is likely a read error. The CDR3: CASSYAHGAYEQYS. CDR3 in DNA: TGTGCCAGCAGTTACGCGCACGGGGCCTACGAGCAGTACTCC. This chain links TRBV6-5 with TRBJ2-7; D may be TRBD2 (5 bases). Looked up from germline, CDR1 is MNHEY and CDR2 is SVGAGI. This CDR3 spans 14 amino acids. Between the trimmed V and J ends, which lost 2 bases and 2 bases, there was a span of 10 bases.

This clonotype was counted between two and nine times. In nucleotides, the CDR3 is TGTGCCAGCAGCAATCACAGGGCACCGGCAAGTTGGAACTATGGCTACACCTTC. This translates into CASSNHRAPASWNYGYTF. The V gene is TRBV21-1, the J gene TRBJ1-2; the table's D gene call, TRBD1, was not cross checked with the DNA. TRBV21-1 constitutes a pseudogene. CDR3 length equals 18 residues.

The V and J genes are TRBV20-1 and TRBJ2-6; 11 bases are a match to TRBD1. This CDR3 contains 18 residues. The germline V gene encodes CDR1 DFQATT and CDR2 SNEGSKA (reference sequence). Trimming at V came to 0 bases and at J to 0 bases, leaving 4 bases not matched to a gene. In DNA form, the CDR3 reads TGCAGTGCTAGAGATCATGGGACAGGGGGCTCTGGGGCCAACGTCCTGACTTTC. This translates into CSARDHGTGGSGANVLTF.

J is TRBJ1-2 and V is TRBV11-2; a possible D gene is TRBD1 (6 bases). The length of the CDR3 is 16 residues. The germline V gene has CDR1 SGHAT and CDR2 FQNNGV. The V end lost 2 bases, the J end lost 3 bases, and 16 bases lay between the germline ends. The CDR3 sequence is CASSLSLGGSDYGYTF. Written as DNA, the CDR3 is TGTGCCAGCAGCTTAAGTTTGGGGGGCTCGGACTATGGCTACACCTTC.

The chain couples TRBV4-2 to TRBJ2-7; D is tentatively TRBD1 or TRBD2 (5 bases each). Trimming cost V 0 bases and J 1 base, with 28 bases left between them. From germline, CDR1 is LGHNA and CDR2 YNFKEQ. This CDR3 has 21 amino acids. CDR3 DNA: TGTGCCAGCAGCCAAGATAATATTCCCGGGGCTCAAACCCTCAATTCCTACGAGCAGTACTTC. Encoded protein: CASSQDNIPGAQTLNSYEQYF.

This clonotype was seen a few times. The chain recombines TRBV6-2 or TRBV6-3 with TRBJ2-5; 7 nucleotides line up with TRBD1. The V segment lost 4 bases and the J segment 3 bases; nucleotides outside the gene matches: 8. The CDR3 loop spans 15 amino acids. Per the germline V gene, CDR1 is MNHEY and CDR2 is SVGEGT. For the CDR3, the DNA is TGTGCCAGCAGTTCCCCGGGACAGATTAAAGAGACCCAGTACTTC. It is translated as CASSSPGQIKETQYF.

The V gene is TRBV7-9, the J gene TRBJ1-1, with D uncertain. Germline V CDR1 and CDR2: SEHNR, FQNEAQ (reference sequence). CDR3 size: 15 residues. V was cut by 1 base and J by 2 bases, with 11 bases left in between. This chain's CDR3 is CASSLGSISNTEAFF. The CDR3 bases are TGTGCCAGCAGCTTAGGTTCAATCAGCAACACTGAAGCTTTCTTT. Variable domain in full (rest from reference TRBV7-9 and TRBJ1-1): DTGVSQNPRHKITKRGQNVTFRCDPISEHNRLYWYRQTLGQGPEFLTYFQNEAQLEKSRLLSDRFSAERPKGSFSTLEIQRTEQGDSAMYLCASSLGSISNTEAFFGQGTRLTVV.

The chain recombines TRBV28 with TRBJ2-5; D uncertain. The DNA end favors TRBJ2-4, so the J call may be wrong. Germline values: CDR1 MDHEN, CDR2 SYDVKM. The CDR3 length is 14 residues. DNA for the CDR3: TGTGCCAGCAGTTTACCCCCCCATGTGAACATTCAGTACTTC. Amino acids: CASSLPPHVNIQYF.

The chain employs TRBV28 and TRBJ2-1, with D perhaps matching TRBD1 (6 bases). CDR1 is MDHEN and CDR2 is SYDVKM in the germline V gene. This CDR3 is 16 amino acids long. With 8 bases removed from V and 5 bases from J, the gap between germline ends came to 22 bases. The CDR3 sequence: CASGSLNRALNNEQFF. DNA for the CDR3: TGTGCCAGCGGTTCCCTTAACAGGGCCCTCAACAATGAGCAGTTCTTC.

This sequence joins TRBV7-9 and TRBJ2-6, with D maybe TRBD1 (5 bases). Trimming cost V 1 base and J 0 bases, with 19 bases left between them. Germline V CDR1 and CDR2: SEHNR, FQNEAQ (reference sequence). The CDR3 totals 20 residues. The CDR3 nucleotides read TGTGCCAGCAGCTTAGTCGTCCTGGCAGGGTCGCGCTCTGGGGCCAACGTCCTGACTTTC. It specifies CASSLVVLAGSRSGANVLTF. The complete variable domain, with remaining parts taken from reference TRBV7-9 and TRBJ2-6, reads DTGVSQNPRHKITKRGQNVTFRCDPISEHNRLYWYRQTLGQGPEFLTYFQNEAQLEKSRLLSDRFSAERPKGSFSTLEIQRTEQGDSAMYLCASSLVVLAGSRSGANVLTFGAGSRLTVL.

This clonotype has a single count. The CDR3 region has the DNA TGTGCCAGCTCACCACCGCGGGGGCAGACTCCATACGAGCAGTACTTC. It specifies CASSPPRGQTPYEQYF. The chain uses TRBV18 and TRBJ2-7; possibly TRBD2 for D (7 bases). The germline CDR1 and CDR2 sequences are KGHSH and LQKENI. This CDR3 is built from 16 residues. V was cut by 0 bases and J by 4 bases, with 16 bases left in between.

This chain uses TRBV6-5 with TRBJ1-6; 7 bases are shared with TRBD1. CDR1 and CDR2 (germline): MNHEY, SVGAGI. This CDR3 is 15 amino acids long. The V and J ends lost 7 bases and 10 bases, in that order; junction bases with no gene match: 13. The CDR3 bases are TGTGCCAGCACCATGACCGCAGGGGGTCGGTCACCCCTCCACTTT. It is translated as CASTMTAGGRSPLHF.

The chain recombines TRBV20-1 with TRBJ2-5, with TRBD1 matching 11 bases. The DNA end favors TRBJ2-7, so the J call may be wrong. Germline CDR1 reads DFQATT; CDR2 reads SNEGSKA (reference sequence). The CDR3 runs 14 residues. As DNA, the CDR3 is TGCAGTGCTCTCACAGGACAGGGGGCTTACGAGCAGTACTTC. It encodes CSALTGQGAYEQYF.

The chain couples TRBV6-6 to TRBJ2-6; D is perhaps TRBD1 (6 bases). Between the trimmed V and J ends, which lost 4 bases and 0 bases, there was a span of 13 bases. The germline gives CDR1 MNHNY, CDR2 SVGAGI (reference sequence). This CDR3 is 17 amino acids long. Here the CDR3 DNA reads TGTGCCAGCAGTTCCAGGGGAGACCGCTCTGGGGCCAACGTCCTGACTTTC. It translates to CASSSRGDRSGANVLTF.